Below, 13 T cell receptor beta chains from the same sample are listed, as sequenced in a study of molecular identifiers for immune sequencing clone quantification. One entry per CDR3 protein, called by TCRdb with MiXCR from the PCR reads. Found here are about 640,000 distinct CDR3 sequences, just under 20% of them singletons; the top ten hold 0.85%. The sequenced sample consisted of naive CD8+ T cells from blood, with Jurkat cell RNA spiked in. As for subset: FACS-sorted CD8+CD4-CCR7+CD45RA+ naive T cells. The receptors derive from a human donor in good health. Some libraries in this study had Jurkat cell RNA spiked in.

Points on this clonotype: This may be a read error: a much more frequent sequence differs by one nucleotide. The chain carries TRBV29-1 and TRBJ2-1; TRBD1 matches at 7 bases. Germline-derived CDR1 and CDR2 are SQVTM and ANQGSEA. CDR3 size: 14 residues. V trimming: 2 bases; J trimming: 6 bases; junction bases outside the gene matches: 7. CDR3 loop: CSVECRAGGNEQFF. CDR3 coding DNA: TGCAGCGTTGAATGTAGGGCAGGGGGCAATGAGCAGTTCTTC.

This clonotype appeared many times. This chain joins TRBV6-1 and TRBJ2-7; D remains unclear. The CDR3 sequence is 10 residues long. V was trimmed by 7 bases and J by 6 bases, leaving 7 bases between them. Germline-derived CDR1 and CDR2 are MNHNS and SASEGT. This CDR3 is CASNLGEQYF. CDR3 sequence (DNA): TGTGCCAGCAACCTTGGCGAGCAGTACTTC.

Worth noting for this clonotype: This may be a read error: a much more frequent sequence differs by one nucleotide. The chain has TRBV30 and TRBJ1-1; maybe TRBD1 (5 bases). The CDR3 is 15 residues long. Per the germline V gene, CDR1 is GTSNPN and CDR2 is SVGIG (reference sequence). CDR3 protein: CAWSVQAGVNTEASF. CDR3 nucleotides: TGTGCCTGGAGTGTACAGGCGGGGGTGAACACTGAAGCTTCCTTT.

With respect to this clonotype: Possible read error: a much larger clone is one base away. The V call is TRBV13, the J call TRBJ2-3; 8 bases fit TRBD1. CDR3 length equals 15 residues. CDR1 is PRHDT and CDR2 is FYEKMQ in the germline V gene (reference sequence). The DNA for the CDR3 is TGTGCCAGCAGCCCAGGACAGGGAGGAACAGATGCGCAGTATTTT. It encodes CASSPGQGGTDAQYF.

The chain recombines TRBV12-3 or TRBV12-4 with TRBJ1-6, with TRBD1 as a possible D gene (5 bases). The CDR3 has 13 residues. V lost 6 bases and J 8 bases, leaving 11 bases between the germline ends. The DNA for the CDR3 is TGTGCCAGCAGCTTGGGGGTGCATTCACCCCTCCACTTT. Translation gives CASSLGVHSPLHF.

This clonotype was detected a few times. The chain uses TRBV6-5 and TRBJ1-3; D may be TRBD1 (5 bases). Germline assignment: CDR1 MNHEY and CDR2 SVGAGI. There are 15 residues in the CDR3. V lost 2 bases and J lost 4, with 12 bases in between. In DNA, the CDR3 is TGTGCCAGCAGTTACAGTGAGGGGATGGGAAACACCATATATTTT. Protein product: CASSYSEGMGNTIYF.

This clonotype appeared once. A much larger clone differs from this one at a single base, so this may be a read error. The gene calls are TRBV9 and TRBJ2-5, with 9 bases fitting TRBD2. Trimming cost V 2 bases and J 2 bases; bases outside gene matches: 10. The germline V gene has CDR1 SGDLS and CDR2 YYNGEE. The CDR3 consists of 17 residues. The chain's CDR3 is CASSVGDLAGIQETQYF. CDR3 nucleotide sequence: TGTGCCAGCAGCGTGGGGGATCTAGCGGGGATACAAGAGACCCAGTACTTC. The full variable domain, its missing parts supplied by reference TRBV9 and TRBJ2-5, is DSGVTQTPKHLITATGQRVTLRCSPRSGDLSVYWYQQSLDQGLQFLIQYYNGEERAKGNILERFSAQQFPDLHSELNLSSLELGDSALYFCASSVGDLAGIQETQYFGPGTRLLVL.

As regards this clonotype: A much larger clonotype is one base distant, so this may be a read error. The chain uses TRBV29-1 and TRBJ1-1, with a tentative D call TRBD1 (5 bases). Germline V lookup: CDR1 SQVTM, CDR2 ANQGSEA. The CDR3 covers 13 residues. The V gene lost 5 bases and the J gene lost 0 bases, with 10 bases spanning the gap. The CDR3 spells CSVMTELNTEAFF. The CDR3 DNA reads TGCAGCGTTATGACAGAGCTGAACACTGAAGCTTTCTTT.

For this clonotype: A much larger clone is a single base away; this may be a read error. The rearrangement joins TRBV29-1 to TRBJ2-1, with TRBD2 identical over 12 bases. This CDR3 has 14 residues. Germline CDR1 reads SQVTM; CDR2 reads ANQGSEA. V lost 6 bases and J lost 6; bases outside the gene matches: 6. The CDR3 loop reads CSVRGLAGSNEQFF. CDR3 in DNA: TGCAGCGTGAGGGGACTAGCGGGCAGCAATGAGCAGTTCTTC.

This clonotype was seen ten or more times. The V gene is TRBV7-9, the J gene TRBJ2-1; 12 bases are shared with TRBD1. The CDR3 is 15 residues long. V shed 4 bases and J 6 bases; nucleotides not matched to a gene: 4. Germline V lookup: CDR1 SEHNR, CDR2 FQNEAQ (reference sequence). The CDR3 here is CASSSPGQGANEQFF. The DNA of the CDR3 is TGTGCCAGCAGCTCTCCGGGACAGGGGGCCAATGAGCAGTTCTTC. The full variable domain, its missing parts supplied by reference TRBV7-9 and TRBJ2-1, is DTGVSQNPRHKITKRGQNVTFRCDPISEHNRLYWYRQTLGQGPEFLTYFQNEAQLEKSRLLSDRFSAERPKGSFSTLEIQRTEQGDSAMYLCASSSPGQGANEQFFGPGTRLTVL.

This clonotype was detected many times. The CDR3 sequence: CASSMGQVEAFF. CDR3 sequence (DNA): TGTGCCAGCAGTATGGGACAGGTGGAAGCTTTCTTT. This rearrangement joins TRBV12-3 or TRBV12-4 to TRBJ1-1, with TRBD1 matching over 8 bases. The CDR3 totals 12 residues. The trim removed 5 bases at V and 8 bases at J, leaving 4 bases unmatched.

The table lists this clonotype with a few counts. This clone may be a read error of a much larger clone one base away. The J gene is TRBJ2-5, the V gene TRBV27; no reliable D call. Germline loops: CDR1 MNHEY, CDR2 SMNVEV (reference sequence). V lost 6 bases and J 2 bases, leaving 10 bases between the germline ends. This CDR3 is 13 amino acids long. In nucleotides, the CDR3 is TGTGCCAGCAGGAATCTGAAACAAGAGACCCAGTACTTC. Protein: CASRNLKQETQYF.

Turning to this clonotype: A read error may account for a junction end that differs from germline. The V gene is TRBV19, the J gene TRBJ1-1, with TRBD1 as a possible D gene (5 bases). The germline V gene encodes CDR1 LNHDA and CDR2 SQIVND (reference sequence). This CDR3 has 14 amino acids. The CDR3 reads CAGSLGPWGTEAFF. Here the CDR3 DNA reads TGTGCCGGTAGTCTGGGACCCTGGGGCACTGAAGCTTTCTTT.